A single sample gave rise to the 29 T cell receptor beta chains below, sequenced in a study of control samples from healthy donors and cancer patients. The protocol was immunoSEQ multiplex PCR, while the TCRdb copy is restricted to in-frame clones and leaves out a portion. The data hold about 50,000 clones, with over 90% observed a single time. The specimen sequenced was PBMCs. These receptors all stem from a woman between 50 and 59 years old with head and neck cancer.

This chain uses TRBV24-1 with TRBJ2-3; TRBD2 matches at 7 bases. Trimming removed 4 bases from V and 3 bases from J; junction bases left unmatched: 9. This CDR3 is built from 16 residues. CDR1 KGHDR and CDR2 SFDVKD come from the germline V gene. The CDR3 DNA is TGTGCCACCAGTGAAAGGGGCCCGGGAGGAACAGATACGCAGTATTTT. This gives the protein CATSERGPGGTDTQYF.

In this sample, this clone turned up a few times. The chain carries TRBV28 and TRBJ2-1; D is uncertain. This CDR3 is built from 13 residues. V gave up 6 bases and J gave up 7 bases, with 13 bases separating them. Germline V gene data show CDR1 as MDHEN and CDR2 as SYDVKM. The CDR3 protein is CASSTVPRNEQFF. Here the CDR3 DNA reads TGTGCCAGCAGCACGGTCCCCCGGAATGAGCAGTTCTTC.

The V call is TRBV3-1 (or the pseudogene TRBV3-2), the J call TRBJ1-1; 9 bases are a match to TRBD1. Germline V gives CDR1 LGHDT, CDR2 YNNKEL (reference sequence). The CDR3 totals 13 residues. V was clipped by 4 bases and J by 6 bases; unmatched bases: 3. The CDR3 DNA follows: TGTGCCAGCAGCCCGACAGGGGGTCCTGAAGCTTTCTTT. It is translated as CASSPTGGPEAFF.

The chain carries TRBV18 and TRBJ2-7, with D perhaps TRBD1 (6 bases). CDR1 and CDR2 (germline): KGHSH, LQKENI. V lost 5 bases to trimming and J lost 1 base, with 9 bases between them. The CDR3 covers 13 residues. The CDR3 bases are TGTGCCAGCTCATCTGGACAGTCCTACGAGCAGTACTTC. Its protein is CASSSGQSYEQYF.

The chain is built from TRBV7-9 and TRBJ2-3; D remains unclear. This CDR3 is built from 13 residues. V was clipped by 1 base and J by 4 bases, with 6 bases between them. The V gene's germline CDR1 is SEHNR and CDR2 FQNEAQ (reference sequence). The DNA of the CDR3 is TGTGCCAGCAGCTTAGACAGCTCAGATACGCAGTATTTT. The encoded protein is CASSLDSSDTQYF.

The chain uses TRBV15 and TRBJ2-7; 9 nucleotides agree with TRBD2. This CDR3 has 18 residues. The junction had 13 bases not matched to a gene; V was cut back by 0 bases and J by 4 bases. Germline assignment: CDR1 LNHNV and CDR2 YYDKDF (reference sequence). Here the CDR3 DNA reads TGTGCCACCAGCAGAGAGCAATTGCGGGAGGGTCCGGGTTACGAGCAGTACTTC. It yields the protein CATSREQLREGPGYEQYF.

This rearrangement joins TRBV5-1 to TRBJ2-1; no clear D gene. This CDR3 has 15 residues. Trimming removed 0 bases from V and 7 bases from J, with 14 bases in between. Germline V gene sequence: CDR1 SGHRS, CDR2 YFSETQ. DNA for the CDR3: TGCGCCAGCAGCTTGGACCGTTCAGGAATAAATGAGCAGTTCTTC. Translation: CASSLDRSGINEQFF.

The J gene is TRBJ1-6, the V gene TRBV5-5; D is undetermined. There are 13 residues in the CDR3. V lost 0 bases and J 10 bases, leaving 8 bases between the germline ends. Germline assignment: CDR1 SGHKS and CDR2 YYEKEE (reference sequence). The CDR3 reads CASSLGGESPLHF. For the CDR3, the DNA is TGTGCCAGCAGCTTGGGGGGAGAATCACCCCTCCACTTT.

CDR3 residues: CAWAPGGKYGYTF. Written as DNA, the CDR3 is TGTGCCTGGGCCCCCGGGGGGAAATATGGCTACACCTTC. The J gene is TRBJ1-2, the V gene TRBV30; tentative D call: TRBD1 (5 bases). The CDR3 contains 13 residues. Germline CDR1 GTSNPN, CDR2 SVGIG (reference sequence). Trimming pared 5 bases from V and 5 bases from J, leaving 15 bases between. Full variable domain (rest looked up from reference TRBV30 and TRBJ1-2): SQTIHQWPATLVQPVGSPLSLECTVEGTSNPNLYWYRQAAGRGLQLLFYSVGIGQISSEVPQNLSASRPQDRQFILSSKKLLLSDSGFYLCAWAPGGKYGYTFGSGTRLTVV.

V gene TRBV19 combines with J gene TRBJ2-4, with D unresolved. The CDR3 has 15 amino acids. The ends were cut back, 5 bases at V and 1 base at J, with 12 bases in the middle. Germline loops: CDR1 LNHDA, CDR2 SQIVND (reference sequence). Written as DNA, the CDR3 is TGTGCCAGTAGTGAGATAGGGTTCGCCAAAAACATTCAGTACTTC. Residues: CASSEIGFAKNIQYF.

The V call is TRBV5-1, the J call TRBJ2-1; D ambiguous. Germline V gene lookup returns CDR1 SGHRS and CDR2 YFSETQ. V was pared by 1 base and J by 7 bases, with 9 bases between. The CDR3 covers 13 residues. The CDR3 loop reads CASSLIELNEQFF. CDR3 in DNA: TGCGCCAGCAGCTTGATAGAGTTGAATGAGCAGTTCTTC.

The V gene is TRBV27, the J gene TRBJ1-2, with TRBD1 identical over 11 bases. The J segment lost 5 bases and the V segment lost 1 base, leaving 6 bases of the junction unmatched. The CDR3 contains 16 residues. Germline loops: CDR1 MNHEY, CDR2 SMNVEV (reference sequence). CDR3 in DNA: TGTGCCAGCAGTTTATTAGGACAGGGGGCTAGGTATGGCTACACCTTC. It specifies CASSLLGQGARYGYTF.

V usage is TRBV28 and J usage is TRBJ2-7, with 11 bases that match TRBD1. The CDR3 is 16 residues long. The V gene's germline CDR1 is MDHEN and CDR2 SYDVKM. Unmatched junction bases numbered 9, after V lost 2 bases and J lost 6 bases. CDR3 in DNA: TGTGCCAGCAGTTTAAATTGGGGACAGGGGGACACCGAGCAGTACTTC. Residues: CASSLNWGQGDTEQYF. The variable domain in full, completed from reference TRBV28 and TRBJ2-7, reads DVKVTQSSRYLVKRTGEKVFLECVQDMDHENMFWYRQDPGLGLRLIYFSYDVKMKEKGDIPEGYSVSREKKERFSLILESASTNQTSMYLCASSLNWGQGDTEQYFGPGTRLTVT.

The J gene is TRBJ2-1, the V gene TRBV3-1 (or the pseudogene TRBV3-2); D is unclear. Between the trimmed V and J ends, which lost 0 bases and 0 bases, there was a span of 6 bases. CDR1 is LGHDT and CDR2 is YNNKEL in the germline V gene (reference sequence). The CDR3 runs to 15 residues. Written as DNA, the CDR3 is TGTGCCAGCAGCCAAGAGCCCAGCTCCTACAATGAGCAGTTCTTC. Amino acids: CASSQEPSSYNEQFF.

V usage is TRBV6-1 and J usage is TRBJ2-5, with 11 bases identical to TRBD2. Trimming cost V 3 bases and J 2 bases; bases outside gene matches: 8. CDR1 and CDR2 (germline): MNHNS, SASEGT. This CDR3 region has 17 residues. The CDR3 nucleotides read TGTGCCAGCAGTGATAGGCTAGCGGGAGGTGGGCAAGAGACCCAGTACTTC. Protein sequence: CASSDRLAGGGQETQYF.

This chain connects TRBV11-3 to TRBJ2-3, with 11 positions matching TRBD2. Germline V gene lookup returns CDR1 SGHNT and CDR2 YENEEA. J was trimmed by 2 bases and V by 4 bases; bases with no gene match: 5. The CDR3 runs to 16 residues. The CDR3 DNA reads TGTGCCAGCAGCTCCAGACTAGCGGGGCACACAGATACGCAGTATTTT. As protein: CASSSRLAGHTDTQYF.

This chain joins TRBV19 and TRBJ2-7; D is perhaps TRBD1 or TRBD2 (5 bases each). V lost 3 bases, J lost 3 bases, and 18 bases lay in between. The CDR3 is made up of 16 amino acids. The germline V gene has CDR1 LNHDA and CDR2 SQIVND (reference sequence). For the CDR3, the DNA is TGTGCCAGTAGTATCTCGTACGGGACGGACCACTACGAGCAGTACTTC. Amino acid sequence: CASSISYGTDHYEQYF.

This chain connects TRBV6-5 to TRBJ1-5; TRBD1 aligns across 7 bases. Looked up from germline, CDR1 is MNHEY and CDR2 is SVGAGI. CDR3 size: 16 residues. Trimming removed 2 bases from V and 0 bases from J; junction bases left unmatched: 4. The CDR3 DNA reads as TGTGCCAGCAGTTACAAACAGGGGTATAGCAATCAGCCCCAGCATTTT. Its protein is CASSYKQGYSNQPQHF.

This clone was detected once. The chain couples TRBV28 to TRBJ2-1; 8 bases match TRBD1. CDR1 and CDR2 (germline): MDHEN, SYDVKM. CDR3 length: 16 residues. V shed 5 bases and J 9 bases; nucleotides not matched to a gene: 15. This chain's CDR3 is CASSGLGTGTLGEQFF. The CDR3 DNA sequence: TGTGCCAGCAGTGGACTCGGGACAGGTACCTTGGGTGAGCAGTTCTTC.

V gene TRBV28 combines with J gene TRBJ1-2, with a tentative D call TRBD1 (6 bases). The ends were cut back, 4 bases at V and 8 bases at J, with 20 bases in the middle. Germline V gene data show CDR1 as MDHEN and CDR2 as SYDVKM. The CDR3 length is 15 residues. In DNA form, the CDR3 reads TGTGCCAGCAGTTCCTCGACAGGACCGGGGGTCGGCTACACCTTC. This encodes CASSSSTGPGVGYTF.

The J gene is TRBJ2-1, the V gene TRBV29-1; TRBD1 agrees at 10 bases. Germline-derived CDR1 and CDR2 are SQVTM and ANQGSEA. With 4 bases clipped from V and 9 bases from J, the junction kept 9 bases outside the gene matches. The CDR3 spans 14 residues. CDR3 nucleotide sequence: TGCAGCGTTGCCCCCGGGACAGGGGTGACTGAGCAGTTCTTC. Its translation: CSVAPGTGVTEQFF.

The J gene is TRBJ1-2, the V gene TRBV2, with no clear D. From germline, CDR1 is SNHLY and CDR2 FYNNEI. The CDR3 covers 13 residues. V was pared by 4 bases and J by 7 bases, with 13 bases between. CDR3 in amino acids: CASSAVVRVGYTF. In DNA, the CDR3 is TGTGCCAGCAGTGCGGTCGTTCGGGTTGGCTACACCTTC.

V is TRBV7-8 and J is TRBJ2-2; D might be TRBD1 (6 bases). Germline V gene lookup returns CDR1 SGHVS and CDR2 FQNEAQ. The CDR3 covers 15 residues. V was pared by 5 bases and J by 6 bases, with 16 bases between. In DNA form, the CDR3 reads TGTGCCAGCAGCCCCCGGGACATTAACGCCGGGGAGCTGTTTTTT. This translates into CASSPRDINAGELFF.

The genes are TRBV5-8 and TRBJ2-7; D might be TRBD2 (5 bases). The CDR3 runs 12 residues. CDR1 and CDR2 from the germline V gene are SGHTS and YDEGEE. Deletions cut 4 bases from V and 4 bases from J, with 9 bases between. The DNA for the CDR3 is TGTGCCAGCAGCCCGGACTGGTACGAGCAGTACTTC. This encodes CASSPDWYEQYF.

The rearrangement uses TRBV11-3 and TRBJ2-7, with 11 positions matching TRBD1. This CDR3 is 13 amino acids long. V was clipped by 5 bases and J by 5 bases; unmatched bases: 2. CDR1 is SGHNT and CDR2 is YENEEA in the germline V gene. CDR3 protein: CASSRDRGDEQYF. The CDR3 nucleotides are TGTGCCAGCAGCCGGGACAGGGGGGACGAGCAGTACTTC.

The chain employs TRBV6-6 and TRBJ1-5, with TRBD1 identical over 9 bases. Germline CDR1 reads MNHNY; CDR2 reads SVGAGI (reference sequence). The CDR3 totals 15 residues. The trim removed 2 bases at V and 7 bases at J, leaving 6 bases unmatched. In nucleotides, the CDR3 is TGTGCCAGCAGTTACGCGGGACAGGGAGGACAGCCCCAGCATTTT. This codes for CASSYAGQGGQPQHF.

The V and J genes are TRBV7-9 and TRBJ2-3, with TRBD2 matching over 14 bases. The CDR3 runs to 19 residues. Germline-derived CDR1 and CDR2 are SEHNR and FQNEAQ (reference sequence). J lost 5 bases, V lost 5 bases, and 15 bases had no gene match. CDR3 amino acids: CASSPRGTSGRERIDTQYF. CDR3 DNA: TGTGCCAGCAGCCCCAGGGGGACTAGCGGGAGAGAGAGAATAGATACGCAGTATTTT.

The rearrangement joins TRBV3-1 (or the pseudogene TRBV3-2) to TRBJ1-6; D is unclear. The V end was cut by 1 base, the J end by 1 base, with 8 bases between. Germline V gives CDR1 LGHDT, CDR2 YNNKEL (reference sequence). This CDR3 is built from 16 residues. CDR3 amino acids: CASSQGELSYNSPLHF. CDR3 sequence (DNA): TGTGCCAGCAGCCAAGGGGAACTTTCCTATAATTCACCCCTCCACTTT.

The rearrangement joins TRBV28 to TRBJ2-3; D is ambiguous. The CDR3 spans 13 residues. V shed 7 bases and J shed 1 base, with 9 bases lying between them. Germline CDR1 is MDHEN and CDR2 is SYDVKM. For the CDR3, the DNA is TGTGCCAGCACCCGGACGGGCACAGATACGCAGTATTTT. Amino acids: CASTRTGTDTQYF.